These 14 T cell receptor beta chains were sequenced from one sample in a study of blood T cell repertoires in COVID-19. This table comes from immunoSEQ multiplex PCR, and its TCRdb copy is limited to in-frame clones, with some not included. Among roughly 150,000 clones listed, around 73% were seen once. The specimen sequenced was peripheral blood. These receptors came from a man aged 60 to 69 who had recovered from COVID-19.

The chain links TRBV18 to TRBJ1-2, with TRBD1 matching over 11 bases. The germline CDR1 and CDR2 sequences are KGHSH and LQKENI. The CDR3 is 15 residues long. V was clipped by 3 bases and J by 6 bases; unmatched bases: 6. The CDR3 reads CASSPGQGAFDGYTF. CDR3 DNA sequence: TGTGCCAGCTCACCTGGACAGGGGGCTTTTGATGGCTACACCTTC.

The chain carries TRBV7-9 and TRBJ2-3; 7 bases match TRBD2. The length of the CDR3 is 15 residues. Germline CDR1 SEHNR, CDR2 FQNEAQ (reference sequence). V was clipped by 1 base and J by 4 bases; unmatched bases: 5. The CDR3 loop is CASSLGAGDPDTQYF. CDR3 nucleotide sequence: TGTGCCAGCAGCTTAGGGGCGGGAGATCCAGATACGCAGTATTTT. Based on the CDR3 plus reference TRBV7-9 and TRBJ2-3, the full variable domain is DTGVSQNPRHKITKRGQNVTFRCDPISEHNRLYWYRQTLGQGPEFLTYFQNEAQLEKSRLLSDRFSAERPKGSFSTLEIQRTEQGDSAMYLCASSLGAGDPDTQYFGPGTRLTVL.

V gene TRBV9 combines with J gene TRBJ2-3, with 7 bases lining up with TRBD2. Germline V lookup: CDR1 SGDLS, CDR2 YYNGEE. J lost 0 bases, V lost 0 bases, and 1 base had no gene match. This CDR3 has 15 amino acids. Here the CDR3 reads CASSVDGRSTDTQYF. In DNA, the CDR3 is TGTGCCAGCAGCGTAGACGGGAGGAGCACAGATACGCAGTATTTT.

The CDR3 sequence is CASSLAGDGTDTQYF. The CDR3 DNA reads as TGTGCCAGCAGCTTGGCAGGGGATGGGACAGATACGCAGTATTTT. The rearrangement joins TRBV5-5 to TRBJ2-3, with D possibly being TRBD1 (6 bases). CDR3 size: 15 residues. V dropped 0 bases and J dropped 3 bases, with 11 bases sitting between them. CDR1 SGHKS and CDR2 YYEKEE come from the germline V gene (reference sequence).

The chain joins TRBV19 to TRBJ1-6, with D perhaps matching TRBD1 (5 bases). V was shortened by 5 bases and J by 7 bases, with 21 bases between the two germline ends. The CDR3 length is 17 residues. CDR1 and CDR2 from the germline V gene are LNHDA and SQIVND (reference sequence). The CDR3 nucleotides read TGTGCCAGTAGTGTTACCGGCACGCAGGGCCGGAATTCACCCCTCCACTTT. This translates into CASSVTGTQGRNSPLHF.

The sample holds a few counts of this clone. This chain joins TRBV4-1 and TRBJ2-2; D is ambiguous. This CDR3 is 14 amino acids long. CDR1 is MGHRA, CDR2 YSYEKL, per germline. V shed 7 bases and J shed 4 bases, with 13 bases lying between them. The CDR3 bases are TGCGCCAGCAATGAAGTCAGAAGCACCGGGGAGCTGTTTTTT. It yields the protein CASNEVRSTGELFF.

The gene calls are TRBV29-1 and TRBJ2-3, with a weak D call TRBD1 (7 bases). The V end lost 4 bases, the J end lost 2 bases, and 19 bases lay between the germline ends. CDR1 SQVTM and CDR2 ANQGSEA come from the germline V gene. The CDR3 is made up of 16 amino acids. For the CDR3, the DNA is TGCAGCGTTGTATGGTCCAGGGGGGCCGACACAGATACGCAGTATTTT. As protein: CSVVWSRGADTDTQYF.

The chain uses TRBV30 and TRBJ2-6, with a tentative D call TRBD2 (5 bases). Deletions cut 4 bases from V and 2 bases from J, with 12 bases between. The CDR3 sequence is 15 residues long. Germline assignment: CDR1 GTSNPN and CDR2 SVGIG (reference sequence). CDR3 coding DNA: TGTGCCTGGAATCCCCCCGGGGCTGGGGCCAACGTCCTGACTTTC. This gives the protein CAWNPPGAGANVLTF.

The chain employs TRBV5-5 and TRBJ2-7, with 10 bases lining up with TRBD1. From germline, CDR1 is SGHKS and CDR2 YYEKEE (reference sequence). The ends lost 5 bases at V and 3 bases at J; junction bases unmatched: 8. The CDR3 totals 15 residues. The CDR3: CASSFNWDRGYEQYF. DNA of the CDR3: TGTGCCAGCAGTTTCAACTGGGACAGGGGCTACGAGCAGTACTTC.

The chain combines TRBV4-2 with TRBJ1-4; D call uncertain. This CDR3 spans 17 amino acids. Trimming pared 0 bases from V and 0 bases from J, leaving 11 bases between. Germline V gene data show CDR1 as LGHNA and CDR2 as YNFKEQ. This CDR3 reads CASSQDRGRATNEKLFF. The CDR3 bases are TGTGCCAGCAGCCAAGATCGAGGGAGGGCAACTAATGAAAAACTGTTTTTT.

The rearrangement links TRBV5-6 to TRBJ2-5, with a possible D match to TRBD1 (6 bases). Trimming removed 4 bases at V and 4 bases at J, with 17 bases between. CDR3 length equals 15 residues. CDR1 is SGHDT, CDR2 YYEEEE, per germline. The CDR3 DNA follows: TGTGCCAGCAGCCCCCAGACAGGAATCCGAGAGACCCAGTACTTC. Encoded protein: CASSPQTGIRETQYF. Based on the CDR3 plus reference TRBV5-6 and TRBJ2-5, the full variable domain is DAGVTQSPTHLIKTRGQQVTLRCSPKSGHDTVSWYQQALGQGPQFIFQYYEEEERQRGNFPDRFSGHQFPNYSSELNVNALLLGDSALYLCASSPQTGIRETQYFGPGTRLLVL.

The J gene is TRBJ2-1, the V gene TRBV20-1; D is perhaps TRBD2 (7 bases). CDR3 length: 15 residues. Trimming shortened V by 3 bases and J by 7 bases, and 19 bases separated the two germline ends. The germline V gene has CDR1 DFQATT and CDR2 SNEGSKA (reference sequence). CDR3: CSASPGGAPDNEQFF. Written as DNA, the CDR3 is TGCAGTGCTAGTCCTGGGGGGGCCCCTGATAATGAGCAGTTCTTC.

This clone has only one observation. This chain joins TRBV11-1 and TRBJ2-2, with 11 bases aligning to TRBD1. Losses at the gene ends were 4 bases for V and 5 bases for J; bases not matched to a gene: 3. This CDR3 region has 15 residues. In germline, CDR1 is SGHAT, CDR2 FQDESV (reference sequence). The CDR3 loop is CASSSGTGGTGELFF. The DNA for the CDR3 is TGTGCCAGCAGCTCCGGGACAGGGGGGACCGGGGAGCTGTTTTTT.

V gene TRBV9 combines with J gene TRBJ1-6; 8 bases fit TRBD1. V trimming: 0 bases; J trimming: 8 bases; junction bases outside the gene matches: 4. The germline V gene encodes CDR1 SGDLS and CDR2 YYNGEE. This CDR3 has 15 residues. In nucleotides, the CDR3 is TGTGCCAGCAGCGTAGCTCCAGGGGGCGATTCACCCCTCCACTTT. This sequence encodes CASSVAPGGDSPLHF.